The sequence of this TCR beta chain was determined in a study of monozygotic twins with inflammatory bowel disease. Using TCRalpha and TCRbeta cDNA, the researchers carried out two nested PCRs that lasted roughly 16 and 10 cycles. TCRdb reprocessed the 5' RACE reads and keeps a single row for each CDR3 protein, giving no DNA. The table lists approximately 340,000 distinct CDR3 sequences. This clonotype was obtained from a human donor with ulcerative colitis or Crohn's disease, or a healthy co-twin of an affected twin (not recorded which). Sequencing input: blood.

The CDR3 here is CASSRNTLWGQGALNEQFF. The J gene is TRBJ2-1, the V gene TRBV4-2; TCRdb's D call of TRBD1 is untestable without DNA. The CDR3 is made up of 19 amino acids. Germline V lookup: CDR1 LGHNA, CDR2 YNFKEQ.